The 10 T cell receptor beta chains listed next were all sequenced from one sample in a study of T cells in women clearing cervical HPV infection. Clones were read by immunoSEQ multiplex PCR, and TCRdb kept only the in-frame ones, dropping some. The sample holds tens of thousands of clones. Sequences were obtained from blood buffy coat. Receptor source: a woman between 18 and 70 years old with a cervical HPV16 infection that either progressed to CIN3+ or cleared (not recorded which).

The CDR3 loop is CASSLAQGSYNSPLHF. CDR3 bases read: TGTGCCAGCAGCTTAGCGCAGGGTTCCTATAATTCACCC. V gene TRBV7-2 combines with J gene TRBJ1-6, with D maybe TRBD1 (5 bases). The read ends 3 residues early relative to the CDR3; the germline J gene fills the gap. Germline lookup yields CDR1 SGHTA and CDR2 FQGNSA. The CDR3 totals 16 residues. The germline V and J ends were trimmed by 0 bases and 1 base, with 7 bases remaining between them.

As regards this clone: The read gets to within 3 residues of the CDR3 end, and the germline J gene fills in the rest. The rearrangement links TRBV5-1 to TRBJ2-1; 8 positions agree with TRBD2. Per germline, CDR1 SGHRS and CDR2 YFSETQ. The CDR3 spans 17 residues. V trimming: 4 bases; J trimming: 8 bases; junction bases outside the gene matches: 17. The CDR3 DNA, read in part, is TGCGCCAGCAGCCCTCCCCCAAGCGGGAGAACTTGGGATGAG. It is translated as CASSPPPSGRTWDE. The CDR3, in full, reads CASSPPPSGRTWDEQFF.

As for this clone: The read comes to an end 3 residues before the CDR3 does, leaving the germline J gene to fill in the end. V usage is TRBV13 and J usage is TRBJ2-6; 7 bases match TRBD1. Germline V lookup: CDR1 PRHDT, CDR2 FYEKMQ (reference sequence). J was trimmed by 0 bases and V by 4 bases; bases with no gene match: 12. The CDR3 spans 19 residues. CDR3 region: CASSSLGGQLYSGANVLTF. The DNA read from the CDR3 is TGTGCCAGCAGCTCGCTTGGGGGACAGCTATACTCTGGGGCCAACGTC.

As for this clone: The read gets to within 3 residues of the CDR3 end, and the germline J gene fills in the rest. The chain links TRBV27 to TRBJ2-1, with 8 nucleotides matching TRBD1. Losses at the gene ends were 6 bases for V and 4 bases for J; bases not matched to a gene: 8. Germline CDR1 reads MNHEY; CDR2 reads SMNVEV (reference sequence). The CDR3 is 15 residues long. The CDR3 protein is CASRPSGQAYNEQFF. The sequenced part of the CDR3 DNA is TGTGCCAGCAGGCCCTCGGGACAGGCGTACAATGAG.

With regard to this clone: The sequence runs out 3 residues before the end of the CDR3; the remainder is reconstructed from the germline J gene. V usage is TRBV6-2 or TRBV6-3 and J usage is TRBJ2-7, with 8 bases fitting TRBD2. J gave up 2 bases and V 7 bases, and 4 bases lay outside the gene matches. CDR3 length: 13 amino acids. CDR1 and CDR2 from the germline V gene are MNHEY and SVGEGT. Incomplete CDR3 DNA: TGTGCCAGCACCCGGGGGGGGGCCTACGAG. This codes for CASTRGGAYE. The whole CDR3 protein reads CASTRGGAYEQYF.

Notes on this clone: The read ends 3 residues before the CDR3 terminus; that terminus is restored from the germline J gene. The rearrangement links TRBV18 to TRBJ1-3, with D perhaps TRBD1 (5 bases). The CDR3 has 17 amino acids. Trimming took off 3 bases at V and 4 bases at J, with 19 bases between the two ends. From germline, CDR1 is KGHSH and CDR2 LQKENI. The part of the CDR3 DNA that was read is TGTGCCAGCTCACCGTGGGGCTCGGGGGTCGCGGGAAACACC. Protein: CASSPWGSGVAGNT. The whole CDR3 sequence is CASSPWGSGVAGNTIYF.

Comment on this clone: The read finishes 3 residues shy of the CDR3 end, and the germline J gene is used to complete it. The chain recombines TRBV12-3 or TRBV12-4 with TRBJ2-3, with TRBD2 as a possible D gene (5 bases). V dropped 6 bases and J dropped 1 base, with 8 bases sitting between them. The CDR3 covers 13 residues. The sequenced part of the CDR3 DNA is TGTGCCAGCAGGCGGGTACGCACAGATACG. Protein product: CASRRVRTDT. The complete CDR3 reads CASRRVRTDTQYF.

In the case of this clone: Sequencing ends 3 residues short of the CDR3 end; the germline J gene provides the rest. The chain combines TRBV19 with TRBJ2-7; 13 nucleotides match TRBD2. The ends lost 5 bases at V and 2 bases at J; junction bases unmatched: 3. Per germline, CDR1 LNHDA and CDR2 SQIVND (reference sequence). This CDR3 has 15 residues. CDR3 amino acids: CASSAGLAGAYEQYF. CDR3 bases read: TGTGCCAGTAGTGCCGGACTAGCGGGGGCCTACGAG.

Worth noting for this clone: The CDR3 end is not reached by the read, which stops 3 residues before it; the germline J gene fills it in. This chain joins TRBV5-1 and TRBJ2-1; 8 bases line up with TRBD2. The trim removed 4 bases at V and 2 bases at J, leaving 11 bases unmatched. The germline V gene has CDR1 SGHRS and CDR2 YFSETQ. The CDR3 length is 17 residues. The CDR3 spells CASSDPQRGPTYNEQFF. CDR3 DNA (partial): TGCGCCAGCAGCGACCCCCAGCGGGGGCCAACCTACAATGAG.

For this clone: The CDR3 is cut off 3 residues early in the read; its end comes from the germline J gene. This chain uses TRBV5-1 with TRBJ2-2, with 7 bases identical to TRBD1. The CDR3 totals 14 residues. CDR1 and CDR2 from the germline V gene are SGHRS and YFSETQ. The covered CDR3 bases are TGCGCCAGCAGCTTGGGACAGGGAAACGAAAAG. It specifies CASSLGQGNEK. From start to end, the CDR3 is CASSLGQGNEKLFF. Based on the CDR3 plus reference TRBV5-1 and TRBJ2-2, the full variable domain is KAGVTQTPRYLIKTRGQQVTLSCSPISGHRSVSWYQQTPGQGLQFLFEYFSETQRNKGNFPGRFSGRQFSNSRSEMNVSTLELGDSALYLCASSLGQGNEKLFFGEGSRLTVL.